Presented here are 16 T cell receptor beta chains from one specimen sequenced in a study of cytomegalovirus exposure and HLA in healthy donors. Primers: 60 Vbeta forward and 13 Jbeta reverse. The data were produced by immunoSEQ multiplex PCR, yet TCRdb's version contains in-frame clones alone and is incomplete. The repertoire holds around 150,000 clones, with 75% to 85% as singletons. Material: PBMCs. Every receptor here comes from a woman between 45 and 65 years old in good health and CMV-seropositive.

CDR3 loop: CASSFVGGYNSPLHF. In DNA form, the CDR3 reads TGTGCCAGCAGCTTCGTAGGGGGATATAATTCACCCCTCCACTTT. This chain connects TRBV7-2 to TRBJ1-6, with D perhaps matching TRBD1 (6 bases). CDR3 length: 15 residues. CDR1 and CDR2 (germline): SGHTA, FQGNSA. The ends were cut back, 3 bases at V and 4 bases at J, with 10 bases in the middle.

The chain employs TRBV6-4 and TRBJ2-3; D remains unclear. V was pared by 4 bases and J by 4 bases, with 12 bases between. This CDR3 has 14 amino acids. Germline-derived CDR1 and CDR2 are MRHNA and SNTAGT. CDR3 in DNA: TGTGCCAGCAGTGGCTCATGGCAGTCAGATACGCAGTATTTT. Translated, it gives CASSGSWQSDTQYF.

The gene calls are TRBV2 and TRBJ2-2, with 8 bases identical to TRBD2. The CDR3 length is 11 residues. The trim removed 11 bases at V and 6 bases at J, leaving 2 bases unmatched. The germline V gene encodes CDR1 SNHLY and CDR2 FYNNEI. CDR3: CAGRGAGELFF. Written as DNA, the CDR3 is TGTGCCGGGCGGGGGGCCGGGGAGCTGTTTTTT.

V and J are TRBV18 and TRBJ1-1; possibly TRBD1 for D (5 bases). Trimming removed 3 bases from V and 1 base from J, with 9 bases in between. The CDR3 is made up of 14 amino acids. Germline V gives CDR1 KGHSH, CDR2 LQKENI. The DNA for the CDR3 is TGTGCCAGCTCACCCGGGGGGGGGAACACTGAAGCTTTCTTT. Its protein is CASSPGGGNTEAFF.

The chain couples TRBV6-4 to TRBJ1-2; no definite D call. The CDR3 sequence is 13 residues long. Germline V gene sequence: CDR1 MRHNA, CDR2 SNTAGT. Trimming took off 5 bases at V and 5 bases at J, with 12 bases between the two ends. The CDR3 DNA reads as TGTGCCAGCAGTCGCGGGGAAGGGTATGGCTACACCTTC. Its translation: CASSRGEGYGYTF.

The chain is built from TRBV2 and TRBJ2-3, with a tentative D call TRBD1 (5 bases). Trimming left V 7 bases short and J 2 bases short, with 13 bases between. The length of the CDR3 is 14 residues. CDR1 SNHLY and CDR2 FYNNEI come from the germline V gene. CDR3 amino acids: CASTPPTVTDTQYF. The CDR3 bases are TGTGCCAGCACCCCCCCGACAGTCACAGATACGCAGTATTTT.

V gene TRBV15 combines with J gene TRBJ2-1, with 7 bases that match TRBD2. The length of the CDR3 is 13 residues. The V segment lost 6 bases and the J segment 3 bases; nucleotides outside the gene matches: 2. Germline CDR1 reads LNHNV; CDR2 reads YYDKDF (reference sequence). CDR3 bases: TGTGCCACCAGGAGCGGGAACTACAATGAGCAGTTCTTC. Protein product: CATRSGNYNEQFF.

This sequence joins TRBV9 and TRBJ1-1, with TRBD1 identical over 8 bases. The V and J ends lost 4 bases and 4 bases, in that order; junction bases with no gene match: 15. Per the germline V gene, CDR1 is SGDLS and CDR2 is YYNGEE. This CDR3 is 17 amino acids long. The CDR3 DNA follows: TGTGCCAGCAGCCCCCAGGGGCACAGGGGGTACGGCACTGAAGCTTTCTTT. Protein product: CASSPQGHRGYGTEAFF.

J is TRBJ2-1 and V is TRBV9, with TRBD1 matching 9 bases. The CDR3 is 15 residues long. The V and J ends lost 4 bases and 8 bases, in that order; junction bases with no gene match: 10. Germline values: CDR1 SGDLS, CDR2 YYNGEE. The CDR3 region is CASSFPDRGVYEQFF. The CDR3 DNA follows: TGTGCCAGCAGCTTCCCGGACAGGGGAGTTTATGAGCAGTTCTTC.

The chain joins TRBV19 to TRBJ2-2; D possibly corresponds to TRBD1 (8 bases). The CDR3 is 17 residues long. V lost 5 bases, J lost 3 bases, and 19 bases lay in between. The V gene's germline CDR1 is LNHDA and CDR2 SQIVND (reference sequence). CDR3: CASSREAGGGDTGELFF. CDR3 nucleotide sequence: TGTGCCAGTAGTCGGGAGGCAGGGGGCGGGGACACCGGGGAGCTGTTTTTT.

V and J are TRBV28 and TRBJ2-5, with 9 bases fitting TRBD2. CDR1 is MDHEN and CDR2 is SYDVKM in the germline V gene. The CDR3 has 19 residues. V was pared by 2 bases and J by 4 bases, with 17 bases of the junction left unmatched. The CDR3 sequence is CASSLVGFVAGGRGETQYF. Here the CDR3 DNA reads TGTGCCAGCAGTTTAGTAGGATTTGTGGCGGGGGGGAGAGGAGAGACCCAGTACTTC.

DNA for the CDR3: TGTGCCAGCAGCTTAGTAGCGGGCAGCGGGGGGGCTTGGGAGACCCAGTACTTC. Protein: CASSLVAGSGGAWETQYF. The rearrangement joins TRBV11-2 to TRBJ2-5; 10 positions match TRBD2. Trimming took 1 base from V and 5 from J; bases not matched to a gene: 13. The CDR3 length is 18 residues. CDR1 SGHAT and CDR2 FQNNGV come from the germline V gene. Full variable domain (missing parts from reference TRBV11-2 and TRBJ2-5): EAGVAQSPRYKIIEKRQSVAFWCNPISGHATLYWYQQILGQGPKLLIQFQNNGVVDDSQLPKDRFSAERLKGVDSTLKIQPAKLEDSAVYLCASSLVAGSGGAWETQYFGPGTRLLVL.

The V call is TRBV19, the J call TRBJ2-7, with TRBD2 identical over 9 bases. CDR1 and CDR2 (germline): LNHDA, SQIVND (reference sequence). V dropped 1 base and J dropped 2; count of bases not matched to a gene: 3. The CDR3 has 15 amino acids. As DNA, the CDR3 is TGTGCCAGTAGTATAGCGACTAGCGGAGCCTACGAGCAGTACTTC. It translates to CASSIATSGAYEQYF.

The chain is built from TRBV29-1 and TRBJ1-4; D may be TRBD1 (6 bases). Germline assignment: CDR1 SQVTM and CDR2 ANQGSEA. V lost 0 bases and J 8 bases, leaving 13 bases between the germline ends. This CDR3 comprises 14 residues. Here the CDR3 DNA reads TGCAGCGTTGAAGATCTCGGGGGGCGCGAAAAACTGTTTTTT. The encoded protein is CSVEDLGGREKLFF.

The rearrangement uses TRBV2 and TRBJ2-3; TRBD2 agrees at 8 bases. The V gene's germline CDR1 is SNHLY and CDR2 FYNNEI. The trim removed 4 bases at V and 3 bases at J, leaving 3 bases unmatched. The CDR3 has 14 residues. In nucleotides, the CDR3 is TGTGCCAGCAGTGCACTAGCGGATACAGATACGCAGTATTTT. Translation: CASSALADTDTQYF.

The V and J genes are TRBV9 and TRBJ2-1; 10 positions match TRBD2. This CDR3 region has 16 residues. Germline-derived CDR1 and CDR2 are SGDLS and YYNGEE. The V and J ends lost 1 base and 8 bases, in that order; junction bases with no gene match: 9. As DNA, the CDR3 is TGTGCCAGCAGCGTACTAACTAGCGGGACTCTCGATGAGCAGTTCTTC. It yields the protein CASSVLTSGTLDEQFF. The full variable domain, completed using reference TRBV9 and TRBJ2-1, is DSGVTQTPKHLITATGQRVTLRCSPRSGDLSVYWYQQSLDQGLQFLIQYYNGEERAKGNILERFSAQQFPDLHSELNLSSLELGDSALYFCASSVLTSGTLDEQFFGPGTRLTVL.